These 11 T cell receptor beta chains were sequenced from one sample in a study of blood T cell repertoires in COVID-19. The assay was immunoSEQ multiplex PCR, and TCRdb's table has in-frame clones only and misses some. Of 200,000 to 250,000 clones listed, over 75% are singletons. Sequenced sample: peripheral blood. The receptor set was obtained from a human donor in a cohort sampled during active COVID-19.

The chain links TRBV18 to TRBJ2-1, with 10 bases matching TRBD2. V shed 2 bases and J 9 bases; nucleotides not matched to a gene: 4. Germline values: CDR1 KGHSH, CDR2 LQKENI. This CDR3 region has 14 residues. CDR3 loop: CASSPILAGIEQFF. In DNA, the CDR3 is TGTGCCAGCTCACCAATACTAGCGGGGATTGAGCAGTTCTTC.

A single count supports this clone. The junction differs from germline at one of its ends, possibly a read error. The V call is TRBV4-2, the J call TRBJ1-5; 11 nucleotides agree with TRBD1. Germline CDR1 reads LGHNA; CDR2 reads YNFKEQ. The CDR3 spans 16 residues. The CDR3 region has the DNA TGTGCCAGCAGCCAAGAGGGGACAGGGGGGACCCAGCGCCAGCATTTT. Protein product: CASSQEGTGGTQRQHF.

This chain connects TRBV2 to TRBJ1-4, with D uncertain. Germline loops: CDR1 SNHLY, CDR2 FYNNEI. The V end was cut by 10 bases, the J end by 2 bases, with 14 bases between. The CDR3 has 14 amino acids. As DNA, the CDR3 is TGTGCCACCCAAGCCCGAGTTACTAATGAAAAACTGTTTTTT. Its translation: CATQARVTNEKLFF. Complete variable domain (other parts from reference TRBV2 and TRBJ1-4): EPEVTQTPSHQVTQMGQEVILRCVPISNHLYFYWYRQILGQKVEFLVSFYNNEISEKSEIFDDQFSVERPDGSNFTLKIRSTKLEDSAMYFCATQARVTNEKLFFGSGTQLSVL.

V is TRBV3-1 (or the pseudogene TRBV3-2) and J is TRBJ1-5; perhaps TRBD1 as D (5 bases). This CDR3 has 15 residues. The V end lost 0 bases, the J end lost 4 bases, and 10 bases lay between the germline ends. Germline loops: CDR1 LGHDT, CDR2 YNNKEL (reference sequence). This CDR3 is CASSQDRAGNQPQHF. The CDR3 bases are TGTGCCAGCAGCCAAGATCGGGCAGGGAATCAGCCCCAGCATTTT.

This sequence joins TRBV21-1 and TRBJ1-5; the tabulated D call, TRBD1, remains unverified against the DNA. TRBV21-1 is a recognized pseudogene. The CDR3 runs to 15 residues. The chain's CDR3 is CASRRSDSNCQPQHF. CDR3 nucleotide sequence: TGTGCCAGCAGGCGGAGCGACAGTAACTGTCAGCCCCAGCATTTT.

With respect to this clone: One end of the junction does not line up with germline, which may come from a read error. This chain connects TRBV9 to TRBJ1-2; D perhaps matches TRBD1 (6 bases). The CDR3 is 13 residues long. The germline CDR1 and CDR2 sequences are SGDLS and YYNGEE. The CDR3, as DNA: TGTGCCAGCAGCGGGGACTCTCGGGGGGGCCACCCATTC. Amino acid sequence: CASSGDSRGGHPF.

In nucleotides, the CDR3 is TGTGCCTGCTCCCTTGGGGGCCTCTACGAGCAGTACTTC. Translated, it gives CACSLGGLYEQYF. The chain joins TRBV6-5 to TRBJ2-7, with D maybe TRBD1 (6 bases). CDR3 length: 13 amino acids. Trimming cost V 11 bases and J 3 bases, with 17 bases left between them. The germline CDR1 and CDR2 sequences are MNHEY and SVGAGI.

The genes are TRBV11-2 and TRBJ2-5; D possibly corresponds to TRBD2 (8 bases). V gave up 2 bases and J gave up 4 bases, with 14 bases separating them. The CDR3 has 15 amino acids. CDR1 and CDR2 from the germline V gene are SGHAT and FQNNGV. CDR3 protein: CASSLTGGTVETQYF. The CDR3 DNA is TGTGCCAGCAGCTTAACGGGAGGGACAGTAGAGACCCAGTACTTC.

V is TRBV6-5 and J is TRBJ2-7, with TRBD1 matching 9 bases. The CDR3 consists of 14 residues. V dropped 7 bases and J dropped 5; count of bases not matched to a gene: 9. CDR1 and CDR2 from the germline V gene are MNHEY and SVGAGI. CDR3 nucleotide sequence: TGTGCCAGCAATCTTTACAGGGGGCACGACGAGCAGTACTTC. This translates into CASNLYRGHDEQYF.

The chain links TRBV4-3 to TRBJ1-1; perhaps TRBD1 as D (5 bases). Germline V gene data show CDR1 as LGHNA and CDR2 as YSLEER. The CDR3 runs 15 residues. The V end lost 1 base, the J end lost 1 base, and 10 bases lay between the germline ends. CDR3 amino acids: CASSQGWTRNTEAFF. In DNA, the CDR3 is TGCGCCAGCAGCCAAGGGTGGACAAGGAACACTGAAGCTTTCTTT.

In DNA form, the CDR3 reads TGTGCCAGTAGTATTTACCGGGACAGGGGGCAAGTATACGGCTACACCTTC. Translated, it gives CASSIYRDRGQVYGYTF. The J gene is TRBJ1-2, the V gene TRBV19; 12 bases are a match to TRBD1. Germline CDR1 reads LNHDA; CDR2 reads SQIVND (reference sequence). Losses at the gene ends were 3 bases for V and 8 bases for J; bases not matched to a gene: 13. The CDR3 totals 17 residues.